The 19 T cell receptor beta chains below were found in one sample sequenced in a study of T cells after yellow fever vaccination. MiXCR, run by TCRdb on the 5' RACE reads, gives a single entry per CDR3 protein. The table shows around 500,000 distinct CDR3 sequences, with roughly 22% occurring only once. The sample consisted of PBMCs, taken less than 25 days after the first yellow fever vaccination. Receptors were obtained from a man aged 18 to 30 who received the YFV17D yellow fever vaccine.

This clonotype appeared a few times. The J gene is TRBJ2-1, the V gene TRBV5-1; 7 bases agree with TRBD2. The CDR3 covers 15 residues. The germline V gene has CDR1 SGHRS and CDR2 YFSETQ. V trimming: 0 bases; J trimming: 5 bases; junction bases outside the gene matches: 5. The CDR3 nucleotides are TGCGCCAGCAGCTTGGCCTGGGGGGGTAACAATGAGCAGTTCTTC. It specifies CASSLAWGGNNEQFF.

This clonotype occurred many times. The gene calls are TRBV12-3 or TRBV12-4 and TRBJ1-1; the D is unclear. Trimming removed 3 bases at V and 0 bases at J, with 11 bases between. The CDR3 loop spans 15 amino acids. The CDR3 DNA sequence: TGTGCCAGCAGTTTGAGGGTGGGAATGAACACTGAAGCTTTCTTT. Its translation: CASSLRVGMNTEAFF.

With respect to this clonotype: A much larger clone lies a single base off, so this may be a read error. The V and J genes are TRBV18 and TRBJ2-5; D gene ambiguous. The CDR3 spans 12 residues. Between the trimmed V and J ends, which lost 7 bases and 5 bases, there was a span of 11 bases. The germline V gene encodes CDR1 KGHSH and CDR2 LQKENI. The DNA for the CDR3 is TGTGCCAGCTTAAGGGTGGACGAGACCCAGTACTTC. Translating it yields CASLRVDETQYF.

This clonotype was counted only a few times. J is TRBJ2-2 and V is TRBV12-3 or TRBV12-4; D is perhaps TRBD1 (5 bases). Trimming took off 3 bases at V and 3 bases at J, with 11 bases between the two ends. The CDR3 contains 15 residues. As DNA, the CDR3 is TGTGCCAGCAGTTTTAGGGCAGGGCACACCGGGGAGCTGTTTTTT. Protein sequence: CASSFRAGHTGELFF.

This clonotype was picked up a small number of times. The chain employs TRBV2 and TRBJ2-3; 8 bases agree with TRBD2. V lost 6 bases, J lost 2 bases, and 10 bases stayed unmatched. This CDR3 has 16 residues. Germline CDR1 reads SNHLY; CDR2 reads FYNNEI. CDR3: CASRGLGSRYTDTQYF. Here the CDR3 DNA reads TGTGCCAGCAGGGGACTAGGATCCAGGTACACAGATACGCAGTATTTT. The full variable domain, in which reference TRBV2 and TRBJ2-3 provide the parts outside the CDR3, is EPEVTQTPSHQVTQMGQEVILRCVPISNHLYFYWYRQILGQKVEFLVSFYNNEISEKSEIFDDQFSVERPDGSNFTLKIRSTKLEDSAMYFCASRGLGSRYTDTQYFGPGTRLTVL.

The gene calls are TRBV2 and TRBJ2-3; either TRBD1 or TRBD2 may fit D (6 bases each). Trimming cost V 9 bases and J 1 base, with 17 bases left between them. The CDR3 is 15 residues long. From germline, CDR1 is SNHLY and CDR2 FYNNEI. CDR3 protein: CASLRGGWGTDTQYF. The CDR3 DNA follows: TGTGCCAGTCTTCGAGGGGGGTGGGGCACAGATACGCAGTATTTT. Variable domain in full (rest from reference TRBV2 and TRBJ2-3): EPEVTQTPSHQVTQMGQEVILRCVPISNHLYFYWYRQILGQKVEFLVSFYNNEISEKSEIFDDQFSVERPDGSNFTLKIRSTKLEDSAMYFCASLRGGWGTDTQYFGPGTRLTVL.

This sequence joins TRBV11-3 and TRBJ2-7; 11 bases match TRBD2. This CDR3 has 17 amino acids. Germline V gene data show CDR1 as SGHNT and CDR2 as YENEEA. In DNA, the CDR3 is TGTACCTTCAGTTTAACGGGACTAGCGGCCGTCACCTACGAGCAGTACTTC. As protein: CTFSLTGLAAVTYEQYF.

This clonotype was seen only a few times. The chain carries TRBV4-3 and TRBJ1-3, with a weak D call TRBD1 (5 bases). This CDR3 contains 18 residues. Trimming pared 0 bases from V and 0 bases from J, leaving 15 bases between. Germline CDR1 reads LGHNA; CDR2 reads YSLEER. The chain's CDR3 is CASSQERGQASSGNTIYF. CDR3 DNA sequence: TGCGCCAGCAGCCAAGAACGGGGCCAAGCCAGCTCTGGAAACACCATATATTTT.

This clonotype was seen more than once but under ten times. Here the CDR3 reads CSVPRDFYNEQFF. Written as DNA, the CDR3 is TGCAGTGTTCCCCGGGACTTCTACAATGAGCAGTTCTTC. This chain connects TRBV20-1 to TRBJ2-1; D is possibly TRBD2 (6 bases). CDR1 and CDR2 from the germline V gene are DFQATT and SNEGSKA (reference sequence). This CDR3 contains 13 residues. The germline V and J ends were trimmed by 7 bases and 3 bases, with 13 bases remaining between them.

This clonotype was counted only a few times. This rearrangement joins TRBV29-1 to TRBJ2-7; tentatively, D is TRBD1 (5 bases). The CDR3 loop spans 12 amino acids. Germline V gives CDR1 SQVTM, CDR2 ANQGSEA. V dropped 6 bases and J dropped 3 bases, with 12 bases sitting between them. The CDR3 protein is CSVGQGDYEQYF. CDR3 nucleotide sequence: TGCAGCGTCGGGCAAGGGGACTACGAGCAGTACTTC.

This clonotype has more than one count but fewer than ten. CDR3 nucleotide sequence: TGTGCCAGCAGCCCGGGGGGTATTAATTCACCCCTCCACTTT. Protein: CASSPGGINSPLHF. The chain couples TRBV7-3 to TRBJ1-6, with D perhaps matching TRBD1 (5 bases). Germline V gives CDR1 SGHTA, CDR2 FQGTGA. The CDR3 has 14 amino acids. V lost 5 bases and J 6 bases, leaving 11 bases between the germline ends.

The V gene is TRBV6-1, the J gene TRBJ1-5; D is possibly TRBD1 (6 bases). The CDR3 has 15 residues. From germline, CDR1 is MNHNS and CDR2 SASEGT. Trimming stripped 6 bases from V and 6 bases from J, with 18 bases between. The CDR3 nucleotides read TGTGCCAGCAGCCGGGGAGGGGGAAAATCTCAGCCCCAGCATTTT. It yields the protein CASSRGGGKSQPQHF.

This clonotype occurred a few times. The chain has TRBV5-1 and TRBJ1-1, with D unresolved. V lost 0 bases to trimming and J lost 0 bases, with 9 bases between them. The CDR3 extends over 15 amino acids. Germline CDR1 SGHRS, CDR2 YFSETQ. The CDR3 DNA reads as TGCGCCAGCAGCTTGGGGCAGCCTTTGAACACTGAAGCTTTCTTT. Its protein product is CASSLGQPLNTEAFF.

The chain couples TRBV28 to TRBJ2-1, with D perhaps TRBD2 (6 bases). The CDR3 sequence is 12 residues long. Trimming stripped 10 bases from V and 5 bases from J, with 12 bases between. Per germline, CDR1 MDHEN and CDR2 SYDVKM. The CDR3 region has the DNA TGTGCCACGGGACTCCTGAACAATGAGCAGTTCTTC. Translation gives CATGLLNNEQFF.

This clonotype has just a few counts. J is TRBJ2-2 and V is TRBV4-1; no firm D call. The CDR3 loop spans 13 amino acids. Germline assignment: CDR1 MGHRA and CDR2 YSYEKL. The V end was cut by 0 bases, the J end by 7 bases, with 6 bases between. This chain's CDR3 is CASSQEGRGELFF. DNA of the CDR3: TGCGCCAGCAGCCAAGAAGGCCGCGGGGAGCTGTTTTTT.

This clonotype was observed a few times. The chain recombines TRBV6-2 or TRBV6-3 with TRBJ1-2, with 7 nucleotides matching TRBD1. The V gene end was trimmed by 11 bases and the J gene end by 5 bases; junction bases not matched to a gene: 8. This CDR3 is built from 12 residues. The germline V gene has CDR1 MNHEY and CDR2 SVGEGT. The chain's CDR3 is CAGTAVRYGYTF. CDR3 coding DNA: TGTGCCGGGACAGCGGTTCGTTATGGCTACACCTTC.

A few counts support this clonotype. The CDR3 nucleotides read TGTGCCAGCAGCTCGGATGGGCAGAGGAATTCACCCCTCCACTTT. The encoded protein is CASSSDGQRNSPLHF. The rearrangement joins TRBV6-1 to TRBJ1-6; the D is unclear. CDR1 MNHNS and CDR2 SASEGT come from the germline V gene. CDR3 size: 15 residues. V lost 6 bases, J lost 7 bases, and 16 bases lay in between.

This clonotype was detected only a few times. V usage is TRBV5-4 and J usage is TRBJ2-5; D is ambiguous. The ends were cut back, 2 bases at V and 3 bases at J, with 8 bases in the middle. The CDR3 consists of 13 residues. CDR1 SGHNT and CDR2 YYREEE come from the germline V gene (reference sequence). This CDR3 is CASSFKTEETQYF. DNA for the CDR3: TGTGCCAGCAGCTTTAAAACAGAAGAGACCCAGTACTTC.

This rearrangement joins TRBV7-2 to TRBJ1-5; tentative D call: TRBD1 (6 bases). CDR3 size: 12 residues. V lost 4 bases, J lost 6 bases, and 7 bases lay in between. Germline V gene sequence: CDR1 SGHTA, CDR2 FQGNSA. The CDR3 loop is CASSWDIQPQHF. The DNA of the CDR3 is TGTGCCAGCAGCTGGGACATTCAGCCCCAGCATTTT.